This T cell receptor beta chain was sequenced for a study of T cells in Graves' hyperthyroidism and ophthalmopathy. Study conclusions and caveats: Blood held most thyroid clonotypes expanded above 0.001 frequency.

This clonotype was seen repeatedly, ten times or more. Its antigen is unknown. RNA transcripts served as the template for amplifying TCR beta CDR3 regions. The HTBI primer set drove a first-round RT-PCR of the TCR CDR3. A single record per CDR3 protein comes from TCRdb applying MiXCR to the multiplex PCR reads. The repertoire holds about 700,000 distinct CDR3 sequences, with 45% as singletons. V gave up 0 bases and J gave up 4 bases, with 8 bases separating them. The CDR3 totals 14 residues. Germline V lookup: CDR1 KGHDR, CDR2 SFDVKD. This TCR was sampled from an adult man with Graves' disease, either hyperthyroidism or ophthalmopathy (not recorded which). This chain connects TRBV24-1 to TRBJ1-2; D not certain. The sequencing sample was made of peripheral blood or thyroid tissue (not recorded which). CDR3 residues: CATSDLAVSYGYTF. The CDR3 DNA reads TGTGCCACCAGTGATTTGGCGGTCAGCTATGGCTACACCTTC.